Listed below are T cell receptor beta chains from one sample, sequenced in a study of blood T cell repertoires in COVID-19. The method was immunoSEQ multiplex PCR; TCRdb's version includes in-frame clones alone and lacks a portion of them. The sample has fewer than 300,000 clones; just under 90% are singletons. The sequenced sample consisted of peripheral blood. Every receptor here comes from a woman aged 50 to 60 with COVID-19, enrolled during active disease. CDR3s include the opening cysteine and the closing phenylalanine or tryptophan. Fields, in order: clone size, J gene, D gene, V gene, CDR3 protein, CDR3 DNA. A D gene is named only where the DNA matches it firmly. Some rows mark clone size as missing; the rest say once, few, many or name a class of expanded clone.

clone size: few; J gene: TRBJ1-3; D gene: NA; V gene: TRBV2; CDR3 protein: CASNRERNTIYF; CDR3 DNA: TGTGCCAGTAACAGAGAACGAAACACCATATATTTT
clone size: NA; J gene: TRBJ1-1; D gene: NA; V gene: TRBV19; CDR3 protein: CASSREGINTEAFF; CDR3 DNA: TGTGCCAGTAGTCGCGAGGGTATAAACACTGAAGCTTTCTTT
clone size: NA; J gene: TRBJ1-1; D gene: NA; V gene: TRBV6-5; CDR3 protein: CASSYGQLNTEAFF; CDR3 DNA: TGTGCCAGCAGTTACGGGCAGCTGAACACTGAAGCTTTCTTT
clone size: NA; J gene: TRBJ2-7; D gene: NA; V gene: TRBV30; CDR3 protein: CAWSPSHIREQYF; CDR3 DNA: TGTGCCTGGAGCCCTAGCCATATACGCGAGCAGTACTTC
clone size: NA; J gene: TRBJ2-7; D gene: NA; V gene: TRBV29-1; CDR3 protein: CSVVRGSEQYF; CDR3 DNA: TGCAGCGTTGTAAGGGGATCCGAGCAGTACTTC
clone size: few; J gene: TRBJ2-1; D gene: NA; V gene: TRBV12-3/TRBV12-4; CDR3 protein: CASSLGQNNEQFF; CDR3 DNA: TGTGCCAGCAGTTTAGGTCAAAACAATGAGCAGTTCTTC
clone size: NA; J gene: TRBJ2-1; D gene: TRBD2; V gene: TRBV11-2; CDR3 protein: CASRAGDNNEQFF; CDR3 DNA: TGTGCCAGCCGAGCGGGAGACAACAATGAGCAGTTCTTC
clone size: NA; J gene: TRBJ2-1; D gene: TRBD1; V gene: TRBV19; CDR3 protein: CASSITGGPYNEQFF; CDR3 DNA: TGTGCCAGTAGTATAACAGGGGGCCCTTACAATGAGCAGTTCTTC
clone size: NA; J gene: TRBJ1-1; D gene: NA; V gene: TRBV11-2; CDR3 protein: CASSRRSGVNTEAFF; CDR3 DNA: TGTGCCAGCAGCCGCCGCTCAGGGGTGAACACTGAAGCTTTCTTT
clone size: NA; J gene: TRBJ2-3; D gene: NA; V gene: TRBV19; CDR3 protein: CASSMNRIDGTDTQYF; CDR3 DNA: TGTGCCAGTAGTATGAACAGAATCGACGGCACAGATACGCAGTATTTT